This is a list of T cell receptor beta chains from one sample in a study of spatial heterogeneity in lung cancer. TCRdb reprocessed the 5' RACE reads via MiXCR and lists one record per CDR3 protein. The sample carries some 4,000 distinct CDR3 sequences, approximately 25% recorded once. The sample consisted of normal lung tissue next to the tumor, taken at surgery. These receptors came from a male donor with early-stage non-small cell lung cancer. CDR3s include the opening cysteine and the closing phenylalanine or tryptophan.

V gene,J gene,CDR3 protein
TRBV2,TRBJ2-2,CASNEVQFTGELFF
TRBV28,TRBJ1-2,CASSLLGGIGGYTF
TRBV30,TRBJ1-4,CAWSSGGGILNEKLFF
TRBV27,TRBJ1-3,CASSFQGGNTIYF
TRBV3-1,TRBJ2-4,CASSQELGRGKNIQYF
TRBV10-3,TRBJ2-5,CAISEGLLETQYF
TRBV7-9,TRBJ2-7,CASSGTTPYEQYF
TRBV27,TRBJ2-5,CASSLLGTLGETQYF
TRBV7-9,TRBJ1-2,CASSLGTHGYTF
TRBV7-2,TRBJ2-5,CASSSYQTSGETQYF
TRBV6-5,TRBJ2-1,CASSYFEGSNEQFF
TRBV27,TRBJ2-3,CASSVAVGAILDTQYF
TRBV7-2,TRBJ2-5,CASSSAAQETQYF
TRBV6-5,TRBJ2-5,CASGTTGLAGAETQYF
TRBV4-1,TRBJ2-1,CASSHPGLAGGPGYNEQFF